The rows below give T cell receptor beta chains drawn from one sample of a study of blood T cell repertoires in COVID-19. The repertoire was sequenced with immunoSEQ multiplex PCR; TCRdb's copy has only in-frame clones and lacks some. The top ten clones hold more than 3.5% of a sample with a few hundred thousand clones, 70% to 90% of them seen once. Sample: PBMCs or T cells enriched from blood (not recorded which). Receptor source: a woman aged 25-40 years who had recovered from COVID-19. The CDR3 runs from the conserved cysteine through the conserved F or W.

V: TRBV30; CDR3: CAWSVASNIQYF
V: TRBV3-1/TRBV3-2; CDR3: CASSQDVNYGYTF
V: TRBV7-9; CDR3: CASSLAVGVETQYF
V: TRBV21-1; CDR3: CASRRAGINQPQHF
V: TRBV7-8; CDR3: CASSVSGTGAEKLFF
V: TRBV21-1; CDR3: CASSKEDRAYGYTF
V: TRBV5-6; CDR3: CASSLGDRNQPQHF
V: TRBV7-2; CDR3: CASRTSGGVNEQFF
V: TRBV27; CDR3: CASSPLSNQPQHF
V: TRBV19; CDR3: CASSIRGRDHQPQHF
V: TRBV28; CDR3: CASGPGTINSPLHF
V: TRBV21-1; CDR3: CASSNLASKQYF
V: TRBV5-1; CDR3: CASSLASARGSRGNSPLHF
V: TRBV6-5; CDR3: CASSYASGGSYEQYF
V: TRBV7-2; CDR3: CASSLNNYEQYF
V: TRBV6-5; CDR3: CASSNTPYYGYTF
V: TRBV7-8; CDR3: CASSLVSLSEAFF
V: TRBV19; CDR3: CASSIQRGLAFF
V: TRBV5-1; CDR3: CASSSNGPNTEAFF
V: TRBV7-9; CDR3: CASSSYRITEAFF
V: TRBV2; CDR3: CASHQGDYGYTF
V: TRBV2; CDR3: CASGPRTGYEQYF
V: TRBV6-5; CDR3: CASSTGSTGFGYTF
V: TRBV5-1; CDR3: CASSPGREGSPLHF
V: TRBV18; CDR3: CASSPPRLGTDTQYF
V: TRBV5-1; CDR3: CASSLGGLRPYEQYF
V: TRBV30; CDR3: CAWNWEGNSPLHF
V: TRBV5-1; CDR3: CASSLEGAQPQHF
V: TRBV7-8; CDR3: CASSRDRGPTEAFF
V: TRBV6-1; CDR3: CASSEAGQLSNQPQHF
V: TRBV6-4; CDR3: CASSDDASGQGLGYTF
V: TRBV10-3; CDR3: CAIRAGTSGGWYEQFF
V: TRBV5-5; CDR3: CASSLRQVEVTEAFF
V: TRBV5-1; CDR3: CASSLEGGSNQPQHF
V: TRBV9; CDR3: CASSEGTGAYEQYF
V: TRBV6-2/TRBV6-3; CDR3: CASSYWALAGRNTGELFF
V: TRBV5-4; CDR3: CASSRKGGRTSSGNTIYF
V: TRBV15; CDR3: CATSRDFRDSRVYGYTF
V: TRBV4-2; CDR3: CAVGREGNTIYF
V: TRBV9; CDR3: CASRRDSSYNSPLHF
V: TRBV11-2; CDR3: CASSLPGVETQYF
V: TRBV12-5; CDR3: CASGQSSGNTIYF
V: TRBV28; CDR3: CASRGPRGREAGGPDTQYF
V: TRBV3-1/TRBV3-2; CDR3: CASSPNPGRGSTDTQYF
V: TRBV28; CDR3: CASSSPRGLNTEAFF
V: TRBV10-3; CDR3: CAIFTGVGSHGYTF
V: TRBV25-1; CDR3: CASSLPEFRGSNEKLFF
V: TRBV18; CDR3: CASSPRAGGGDYEQYF
V: TRBV25-1; CDR3: CASSELLAGLNTGELFF
V: TRBV12-3/TRBV12-4; CDR3: CASRLQEVETQYF
V: TRBV12-3/TRBV12-4; CDR3: CASSLDYGPLHF
V: TRBV20-1; CDR3: CSASRASGRLNTGELFF
V: TRBV5-6; CDR3: CASSSDKIQLLHF
V: TRBV24-1; CDR3: CATSETGTGRETQYF
V: TRBV5-6; CDR3: CASSLGAIPEAFF
V: TRBV6-5; CDR3: CASSWTANEKLFF
V: TRBV6-5; CDR3: CASSYLTGPYGYTF
V: TRBV5-8; CDR3: CASRPRVQGYTGELFF
V: TRBV28; CDR3: CASSLGRGSQKENTIYF